These 7 T cell receptor beta chains were all obtained from the same sample, sequenced in a study of CDR3 diversity in severe acne. TCRdb redid the calling of the PCR reads with MiXCR, one entry per CDR3 protein. The sample lists some 90,000 distinct CDR3 sequences, roughly half occurring once. The sample consisted of blood. The receptors were sampled from a male donor in good health, serving as a control.

This chain uses TRBV29-1 with TRBJ1-5; 8 bases map to TRBD1. CDR3 length equals 13 residues. V shed 6 bases and J 3 bases; nucleotides not matched to a gene: 4. The germline CDR1 and CDR2 sequences are SQVTM and ANQGSEA. CDR3 DNA: TGCAGCGTCCGGACAGGGAACAATCAGCCCCAGCATTTT. It translates to CSVRTGNNQPQHF.

This clonotype was counted many times. The chain combines TRBV7-9 with TRBJ1-5; a possible D gene is TRBD1 (5 bases). The CDR3 runs to 12 residues. Trimming cost V 4 bases and J 7 bases, with 8 bases left between them. Germline V gene data show CDR1 as SEHNR and CDR2 as FQNEAQ (reference sequence). The CDR3: CASSSTEQPQHF. As DNA, the CDR3 is TGTGCCAGCAGCTCGACAGAACAGCCCCAGCATTTT.

CDR3 region: CASSYAGGRGGTDTQYF. The CDR3 region has the DNA TGTGCCAGCAGCTATGCCGGGGGGCGCGGCGGCACAGATACGCAGTATTTT. The chain uses TRBV7-2 and TRBJ2-3, with D perhaps TRBD2 (7 bases). Germline V lookup: CDR1 SGHTA, CDR2 FQGNSA. The CDR3 contains 17 residues. Trimming shortened V by 4 bases and J by 1 base, and 18 bases separated the two germline ends.

Concerning this clonotype: The junction departs from germline at one end; a sequencing error may be responsible. The genes are TRBV5-5 and TRBJ2-1; 8 bases line up with TRBD1. Germline loops: CDR1 SGHKS, CDR2 YYEKEE (reference sequence). The CDR3 is 15 amino acids. This chain's CDR3 is CASSVTQGDDNKQFF. CDR3 bases: TGTGCCAGCAGCGTGACACAGGGGGACGACAATAAGCAGTTCTTC. The full variable domain, rest sourced from reference TRBV5-5 and TRBJ2-1, is DAGVTQSPTHLIKTRGQQVTLRCSPISGHKSVSWYQQVLGQGPQFIFQYYEKEERGRGNFPDRFSARQFPNYSSELNVNALLLGDSALYLCASSVTQGDDNKQFFGPGTRLTVL.

The chain couples TRBV6-5 to TRBJ2-2; 7 nucleotides line up with TRBD1. Germline-derived CDR1 and CDR2 are MNHEY and SVGAGI. This CDR3 has 15 amino acids. V was clipped by 6 bases and J by 4 bases; unmatched bases: 8. Here the CDR3 DNA reads TGTGCCAGCAGCCGGGACAGCCCATTCACCGGGGAGCTGTTTTTT. It encodes CASSRDSPFTGELFF.

The sample holds one count of this clonotype. A single base separates this from a much larger clone, so it may be a read error. In this CDR3 the conserved last residue, phenylalanine or tryptophan, is missing, so a read error is likely. The chain carries TRBV12-3 or TRBV12-4 and TRBJ1-2; TRBD1 matches 7 bases. CDR3 length equals 14 residues. The CDR3 coding sequence is TGTGCCAGCAGGTTAGGGACAGCACACTATGGCTACACCCTC. Encoded protein: CASRLGTAHYGYTL.

By sample fraction, this clonotype is medium-sized. The gene calls are TRBV20-1 and TRBJ2-7; maybe TRBD2 (6 bases). Per the germline V gene, CDR1 is DFQATT and CDR2 is SNEGSKA (reference sequence). The ends were cut back, 6 bases at V and 0 bases at J, with 18 bases in the middle. This CDR3 comprises 15 residues. The CDR3 DNA is TGCAGTGCCCACCCCGGGACTTGGAGCTCCTACGAGCAGTACTTC. It yields the protein CSAHPGTWSSYEQYF.